The entry that follows covers one T cell receptor (beta chain) sequence. The antigen it recognizes is unknown. Base-call qualities are not available, and no considerably larger clone is one nucleotide away. The record originates from a study of T cells in Graves' hyperthyroidism and ophthalmopathy (dated by TCRdb to about 2019). Turning to the overall study: Peripheral blood samples were taken at the time of initial diagnosis, prior to any treatment. For training and testing, the roughly 100 patients in the discovery cohort were randomly divided in a 7:3 ratio. Whether ophthalmopathy could be predicted prospectively was tested in an independent validation cohort made up of some 20 hyperthyroidism patients plus 17 patients who later progressed to ophthalmopathy. The paper reports TCR Vbeta CDR3 sequencing of approximately 130 peripheral blood samples: some 41 ophthalmopathy, 75 to 80 hyperthyroidism and approximately 17 progressor patients. TCR V-J signatures able to tell the groups apart were searched for in a discovery cohort of 90 to 100 patients, of whom more than 40 had Graves' ophthalmopathy and around 56 had stable Graves' hyperthyroidism. Once sampling was done, hyperthyroidism patients were given methimazole at a starting dose of 30 mg daily, whereas ophthalmopathy patients were given high-dose intravenous methylprednisolone. Thyroid tissue and blood T-cell repertoires from more than five Graves' hyperthyroidism patients were also compared in the study.

According to the germline V gene (reference sequence), CDR1 reads DFQATT and CDR2 reads SNEGSKA. The V and J ends are trimmed by 6 bases and 6 bases, leaving 12 bases between them. Including cysteine and phenylalanine, the CDR3 has 11 amino acids. Here the CDR3 DNA is all that survives: 33 bases in frame from base 1. Stable Graves' hyperthyroidism was defined as the absence of progression to ophthalmopathy over 18 months of follow-up. Hyperthyroidism patients were newly diagnosed, had a disease duration of under 2 months, and were aged 18 to 65 years. The study excluded patients with uncontrolled infections, other autoimmune diseases, pregnancy or lactation. Diagnoses were established on the basis of clinical symptoms, serum thyroxine and TRAb, thyroid ultrasound, and orbital computed tomography. PBMCs were separated from approximately 9.9 ml of fresh peripheral blood using Ficoll-Paque density gradient centrifugation. Trizol reagent was used to extract total RNA, and RNA quality was then checked on an Agilent 2100 Bioanalyzer.

General conclusions and limits of the study: Sample size was not statistically predetermined, and investigators were not blinded to group allocation. Ophthalmopathy was separated from stable hyperthyroidism by a 13 V-J signature model, with just over 85% sensitivity and 81% to 82% specificity obtained in cross-validation and 80%/75% obtained in testing. Most expanded thyroid clonotypes (frequency above 0.001) were also found in blood, which suggests that blood repertoires may mirror thyroid immune responses. In validation, progression to ophthalmopathy was predicted by the model with around 71% sensitivity and roughly 76% specificity, a median of around 6.5 months before onset.

The TCR beta CDR3 regions were amplified from RNA transcripts. A first-round RT-PCR of the TCR CDR3 used the HTBI primer set with the Qiagen OneStep RT-PCR kit. A second multiplex PCR round built the libraries, followed by size selection and purification. The libraries were sequenced on an Illumina HiSeq2000 using paired-end 100 bp reads. The study's processing was this. SOAPnuke was used to process the raw data, removing reads that contained adapters or uncalled bases, had a mean Phred below 15, or lacked an exact match to the constant primer or identifier. COPE v1.2.5 was used to merge the high-quality paired reads, and each unique nucleotide sequence was defined as a clonotype. MiTCR v1.1 was used to align clonotypes to the IMGT TRBV, TRBD and TRBJ reference segments. Only V-J combinations with frequency above 0.0001, covering 99% to 99.2% of repertoires, were analysed. A TCS score was defined as the ratio of F50 (clonal expansion) to E x V (chaos), with BLOSUM62-based TCRdist applied between CDR3 peptides within each V-J. Welch's t-statistics and random forest reduced roughly 500 V-J features to 13, which were used in a naive Bayes classifier (R e1071). TCRdb reanalyzed the raw reads on its own, using fastp at Q25 for trimming and MiXCR for clone calling, and kept in-frame beta chains. Identical CDR3 protein sequences are pooled into one entry, listed with their most common genes and DNA. TCRdb's processing, not the study's, gives the V and J calls here. Counted in this sample were about 360,000 distinct CDR3 sequences; 13% of them appeared once. The leading ten clones occupy 9.2% of the sample.

Material for sequencing was blood. The chain is encoded by TRBV20-1 joined to TRBJ2-7; TRBD1 is perhaps the D gene, given 6 matching bases. This TCR came from a young woman with Graves' hyperthyroidism. The CDR3 corresponds to CSADDRREQYF. The DNA sequence is given as TGCAGTGCGGACGACAGGCGCGAGCAGTACTTC.